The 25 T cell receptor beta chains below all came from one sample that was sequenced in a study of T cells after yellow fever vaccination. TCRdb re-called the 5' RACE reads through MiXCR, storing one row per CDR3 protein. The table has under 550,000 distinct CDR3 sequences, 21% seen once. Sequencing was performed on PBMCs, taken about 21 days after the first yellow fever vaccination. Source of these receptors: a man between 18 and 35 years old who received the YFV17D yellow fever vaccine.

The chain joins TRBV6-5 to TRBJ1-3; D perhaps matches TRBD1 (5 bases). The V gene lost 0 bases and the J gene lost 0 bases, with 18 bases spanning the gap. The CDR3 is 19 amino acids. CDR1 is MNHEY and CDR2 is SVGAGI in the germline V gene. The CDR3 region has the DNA TGTGCCAGCAGTTACTCGAGGGCAGGGAAGATGAGCTCTGGAAACACCATATATTTT. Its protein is CASSYSRAGKMSSGNTIYF.

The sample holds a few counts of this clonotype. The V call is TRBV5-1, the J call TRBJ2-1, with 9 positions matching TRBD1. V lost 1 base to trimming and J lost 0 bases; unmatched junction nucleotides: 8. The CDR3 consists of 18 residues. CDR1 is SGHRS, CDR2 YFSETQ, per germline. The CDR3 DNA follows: TGCGCCAGCAGCTTGACGGACAGGGGCAAGATCTCCTACAATGAGCAGTTCTTC. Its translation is CASSLTDRGKISYNEQFF.

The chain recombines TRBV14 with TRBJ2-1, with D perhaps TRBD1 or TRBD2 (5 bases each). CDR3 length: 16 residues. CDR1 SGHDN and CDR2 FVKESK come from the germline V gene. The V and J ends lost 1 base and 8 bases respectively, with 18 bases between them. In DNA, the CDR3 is TGTGCCAGCAGCCAAGGGGTATGGGGACGGTGGGATGAGCAGTTCTTC. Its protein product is CASSQGVWGRWDEQFF.

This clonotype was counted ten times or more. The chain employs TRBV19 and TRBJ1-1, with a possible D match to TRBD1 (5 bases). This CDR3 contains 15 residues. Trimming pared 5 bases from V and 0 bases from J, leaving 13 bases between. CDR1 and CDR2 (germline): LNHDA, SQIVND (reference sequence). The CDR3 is CASSSQGGLNTEAFF. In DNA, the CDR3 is TGTGCCAGTAGTTCTCAGGGAGGCCTGAACACTGAAGCTTTCTTT.

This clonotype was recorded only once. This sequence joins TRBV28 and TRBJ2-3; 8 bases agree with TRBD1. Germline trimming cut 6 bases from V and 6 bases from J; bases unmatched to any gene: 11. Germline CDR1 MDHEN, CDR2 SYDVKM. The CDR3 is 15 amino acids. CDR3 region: CASSSYDRGRDTQYF. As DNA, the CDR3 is TGTGCCAGCAGCTCCTATGACAGGGGTCGGGATACGCAGTATTTT.

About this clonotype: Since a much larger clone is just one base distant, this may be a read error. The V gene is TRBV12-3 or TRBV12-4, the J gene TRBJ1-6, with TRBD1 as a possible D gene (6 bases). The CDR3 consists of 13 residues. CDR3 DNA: TGTGCCAGCAGCACAGGGCAGTTTTCACCCCACCACTTT. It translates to CASSTGQFSPHHF.

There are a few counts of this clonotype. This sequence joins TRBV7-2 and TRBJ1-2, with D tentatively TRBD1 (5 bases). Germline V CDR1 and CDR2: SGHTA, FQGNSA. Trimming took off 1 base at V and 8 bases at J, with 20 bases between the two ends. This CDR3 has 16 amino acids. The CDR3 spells CASSLDGGSGVRGYTF. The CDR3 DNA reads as TGTGCCAGCAGCTTAGATGGGGGAAGCGGCGTCCGAGGCTACACCTTC.

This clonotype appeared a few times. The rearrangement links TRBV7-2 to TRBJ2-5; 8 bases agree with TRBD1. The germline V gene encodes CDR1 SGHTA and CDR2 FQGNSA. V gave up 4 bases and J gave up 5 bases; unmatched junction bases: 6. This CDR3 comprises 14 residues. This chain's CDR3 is CASSSHRGLETQYF. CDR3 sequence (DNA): TGTGCCAGCAGCTCCCACAGGGGGTTGGAGACCCAGTACTTC.

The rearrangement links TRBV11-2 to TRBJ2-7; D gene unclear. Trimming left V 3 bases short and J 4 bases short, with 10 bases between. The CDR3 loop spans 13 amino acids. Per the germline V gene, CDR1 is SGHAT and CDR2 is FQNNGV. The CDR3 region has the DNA TGTGCCAGCAGCTTCCTCGCCGGTTACGAGCAGTACGTC. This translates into CASSFLAGYEQYV.

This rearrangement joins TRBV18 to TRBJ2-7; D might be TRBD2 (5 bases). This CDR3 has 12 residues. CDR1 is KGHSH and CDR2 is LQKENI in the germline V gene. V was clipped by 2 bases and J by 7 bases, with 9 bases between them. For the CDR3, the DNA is TGTGCCAGCTCACCAGTGACGGGGGAGCAGTACGTC. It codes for CASSPVTGEQYV.

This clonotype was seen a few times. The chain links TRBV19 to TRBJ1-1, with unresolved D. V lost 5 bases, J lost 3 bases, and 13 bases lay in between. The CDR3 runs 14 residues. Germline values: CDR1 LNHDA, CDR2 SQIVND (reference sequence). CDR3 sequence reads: CASSGLGRHTEAFF. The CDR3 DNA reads TGTGCCAGTAGTGGCCTTGGAAGGCACACTGAAGCTTTCTTT.

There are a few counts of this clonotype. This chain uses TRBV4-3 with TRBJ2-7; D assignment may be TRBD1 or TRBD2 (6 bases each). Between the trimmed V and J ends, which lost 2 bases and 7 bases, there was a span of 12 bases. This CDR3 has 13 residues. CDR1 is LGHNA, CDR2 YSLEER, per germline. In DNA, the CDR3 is TGCGCCAGCAGCCAAAGAACAGGGAGGGAGCAGTACTTC. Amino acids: CASSQRTGREQYF.

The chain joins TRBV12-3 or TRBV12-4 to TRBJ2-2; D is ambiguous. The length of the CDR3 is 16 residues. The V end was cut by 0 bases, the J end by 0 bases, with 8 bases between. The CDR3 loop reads CASSLAYKTNTGELFF. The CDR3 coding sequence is TGTGCCAGCAGTTTAGCGTACAAGACGAACACCGGGGAGCTGTTTTTT.

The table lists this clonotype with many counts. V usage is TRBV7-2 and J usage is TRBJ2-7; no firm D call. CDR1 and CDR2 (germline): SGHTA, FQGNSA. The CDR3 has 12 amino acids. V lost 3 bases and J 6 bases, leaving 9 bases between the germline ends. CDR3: CASSFVAAEQYF. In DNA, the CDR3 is TGTGCCAGCAGCTTTGTTGCAGCCGAGCAGTACTTC.

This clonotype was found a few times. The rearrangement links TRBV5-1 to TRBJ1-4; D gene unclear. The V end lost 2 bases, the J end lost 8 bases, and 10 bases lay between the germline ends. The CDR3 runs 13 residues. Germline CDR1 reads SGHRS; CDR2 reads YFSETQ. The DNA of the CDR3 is TGCGCCAGCAGCTTTGGTCAAGGGGAAAAACTGTTTTTT. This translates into CASSFGQGEKLFF.

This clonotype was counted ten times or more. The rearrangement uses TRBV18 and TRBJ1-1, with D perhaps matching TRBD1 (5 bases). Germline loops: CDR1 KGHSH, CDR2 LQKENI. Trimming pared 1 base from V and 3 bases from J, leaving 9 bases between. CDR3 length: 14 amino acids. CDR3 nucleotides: TGTGCCAGCTCACCACTCGGGGACTACACTGAAGCTTTCTTT. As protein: CASSPLGDYTEAFF. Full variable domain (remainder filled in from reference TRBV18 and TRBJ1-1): NAGVMQNPRHLVRRRGQEARLRCSPMKGHSHVYWYRQLPEEGLKFMVYLQKENIIDESGMPKERFSAEFPKEGPSILRIQQVVRGDSAAYFCASSPLGDYTEAFFGQGTRLTVV.

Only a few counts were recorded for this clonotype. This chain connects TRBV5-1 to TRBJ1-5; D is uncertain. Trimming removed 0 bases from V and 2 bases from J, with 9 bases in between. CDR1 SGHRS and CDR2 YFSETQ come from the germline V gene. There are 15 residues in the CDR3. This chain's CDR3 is CASSLGFGGNQPQHF. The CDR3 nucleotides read TGCGCCAGCAGCTTGGGTTTCGGGGGCAATCAGCCCCAGCATTTT.

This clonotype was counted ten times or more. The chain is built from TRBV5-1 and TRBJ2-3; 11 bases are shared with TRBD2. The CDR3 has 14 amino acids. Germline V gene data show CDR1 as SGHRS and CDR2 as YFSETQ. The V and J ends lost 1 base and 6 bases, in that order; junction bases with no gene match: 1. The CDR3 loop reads CASSLTSGGDTQYF. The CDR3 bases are TGCGCCAGCAGCTTGACTAGCGGGGGCGATACGCAGTATTTT.

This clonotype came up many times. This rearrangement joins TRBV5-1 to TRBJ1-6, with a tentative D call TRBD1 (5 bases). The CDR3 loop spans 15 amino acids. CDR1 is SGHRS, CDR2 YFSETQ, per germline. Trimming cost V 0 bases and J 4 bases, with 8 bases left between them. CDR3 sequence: CASSLAGTYNSPLHF. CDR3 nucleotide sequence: TGCGCCAGCAGCTTGGCCGGGACGTATAATTCACCCCTCCACTTT. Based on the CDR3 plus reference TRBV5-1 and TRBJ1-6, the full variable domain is KAGVTQTPRYLIKTRGQQVTLSCSPISGHRSVSWYQQTPGQGLQFLFEYFSETQRNKGNFPGRFSGRQFSNSRSEMNVSTLELGDSALYLCASSLAGTYNSPLHFGNGTRLTVT.

The CDR3 coding sequence is TGCGCCAGCAGCCCTGGGCCTATGAATAAGGAGCTGTTTTTT. Its translation is CASSPGPMNKELFF. V usage is TRBV4-1 and J usage is TRBJ2-2; unclear D gene. V lost 4 bases to trimming and J lost 10 bases, with 16 bases between them. Germline V gene data show CDR1 as MGHRA and CDR2 as YSYEKL. This CDR3 has 14 amino acids.

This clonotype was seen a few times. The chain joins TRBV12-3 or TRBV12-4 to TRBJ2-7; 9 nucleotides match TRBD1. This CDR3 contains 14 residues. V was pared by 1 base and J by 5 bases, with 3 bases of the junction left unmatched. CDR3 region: CASSLVQGADEQYF. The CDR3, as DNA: TGTGCCAGCAGTTTAGTACAGGGGGCGGACGAGCAGTACTTC.

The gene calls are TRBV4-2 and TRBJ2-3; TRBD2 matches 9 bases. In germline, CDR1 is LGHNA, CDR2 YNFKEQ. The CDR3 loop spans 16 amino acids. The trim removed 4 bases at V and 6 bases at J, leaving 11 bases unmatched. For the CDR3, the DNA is TGTGCCAGCAGCCGCCCGTTAGCGGGGGATCCGGATACGCAGTATTTT. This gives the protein CASSRPLAGDPDTQYF.

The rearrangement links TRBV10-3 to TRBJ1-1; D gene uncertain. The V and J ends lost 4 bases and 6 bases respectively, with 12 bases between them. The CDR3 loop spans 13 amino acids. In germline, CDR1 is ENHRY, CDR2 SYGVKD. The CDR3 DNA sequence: TGTGCCATCAGTGGTCGGGAGAGCGCTGAAGCTTTCTTT. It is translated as CAISGRESAEAFF.

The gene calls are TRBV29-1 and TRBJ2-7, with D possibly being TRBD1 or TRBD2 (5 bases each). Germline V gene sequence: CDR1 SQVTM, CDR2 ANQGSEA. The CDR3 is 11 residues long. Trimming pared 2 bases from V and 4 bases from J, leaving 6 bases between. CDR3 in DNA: TGCAGCGTTGAATGGGGGTACGAGCAGTACTTC. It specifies CSVEWGYEQYF.

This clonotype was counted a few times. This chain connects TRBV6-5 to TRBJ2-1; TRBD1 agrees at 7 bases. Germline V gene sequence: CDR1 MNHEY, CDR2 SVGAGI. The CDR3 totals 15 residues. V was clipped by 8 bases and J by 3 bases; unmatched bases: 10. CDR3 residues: CASEVRGRNYNEQFF. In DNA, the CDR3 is TGTGCCAGCGAGGTTAGGGGGCGAAACTACAATGAGCAGTTCTTC.